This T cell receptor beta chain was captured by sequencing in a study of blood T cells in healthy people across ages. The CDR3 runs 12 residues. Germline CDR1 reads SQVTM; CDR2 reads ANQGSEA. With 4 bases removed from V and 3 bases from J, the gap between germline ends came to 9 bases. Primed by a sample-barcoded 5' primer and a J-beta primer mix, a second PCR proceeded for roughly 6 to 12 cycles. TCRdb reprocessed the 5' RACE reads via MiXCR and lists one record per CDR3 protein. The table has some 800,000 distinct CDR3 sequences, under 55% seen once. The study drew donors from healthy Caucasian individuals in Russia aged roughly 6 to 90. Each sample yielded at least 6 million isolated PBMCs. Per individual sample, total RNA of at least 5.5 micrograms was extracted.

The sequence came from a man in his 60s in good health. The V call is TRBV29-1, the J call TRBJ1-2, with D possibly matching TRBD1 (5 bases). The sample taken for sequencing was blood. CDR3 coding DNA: TGCAGCGTTGGGGACGCAGACTATGGCTACACCTTC. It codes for CSVGDADYGYTF.